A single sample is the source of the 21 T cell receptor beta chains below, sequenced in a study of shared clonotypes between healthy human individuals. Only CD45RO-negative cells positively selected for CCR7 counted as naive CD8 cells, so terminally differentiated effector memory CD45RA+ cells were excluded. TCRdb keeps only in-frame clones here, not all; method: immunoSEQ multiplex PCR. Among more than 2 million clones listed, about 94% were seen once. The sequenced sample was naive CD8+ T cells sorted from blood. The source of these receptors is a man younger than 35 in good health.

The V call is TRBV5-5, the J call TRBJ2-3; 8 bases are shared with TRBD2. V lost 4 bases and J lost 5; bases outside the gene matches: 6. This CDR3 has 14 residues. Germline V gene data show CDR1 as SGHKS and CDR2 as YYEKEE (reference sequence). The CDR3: CASSPGGGRDTQYF. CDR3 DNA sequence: TGTGCCAGCAGCCCCGGGGGGGGAAGAGATACGCAGTATTTT.

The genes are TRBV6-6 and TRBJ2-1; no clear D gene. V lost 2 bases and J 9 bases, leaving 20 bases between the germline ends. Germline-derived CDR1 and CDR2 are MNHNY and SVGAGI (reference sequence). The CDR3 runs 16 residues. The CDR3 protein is CASSYGQYLSGGEQFF. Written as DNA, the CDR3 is TGTGCCAGCAGTTACGGGCAGTATCTATCGGGTGGTGAGCAGTTCTTC.

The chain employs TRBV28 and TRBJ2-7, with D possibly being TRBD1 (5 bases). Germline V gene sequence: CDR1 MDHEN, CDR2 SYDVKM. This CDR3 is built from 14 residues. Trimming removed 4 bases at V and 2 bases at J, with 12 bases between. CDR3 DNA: TGTGCCAGCAGTTACTCCGACAGCACCTACGAGCAGTACTTC. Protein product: CASSYSDSTYEQYF.

The CDR3 DNA sequence: TGTGCCAGCAGTTGGAGCGGGGGGGCTTGGGATACGCAGTATTTT. Its protein product is CASSWSGGAWDTQYF. The chain combines TRBV13 with TRBJ2-3; 10 bases line up with TRBD2. The CDR3 totals 15 residues. V dropped 6 bases and J dropped 6; count of bases not matched to a gene: 9. CDR1 and CDR2 from the germline V gene are PRHDT and FYEKMQ (reference sequence). The complete variable domain, with remaining parts taken from reference TRBV13 and TRBJ2-3, reads AAGVIQSPRHLIKEKRETATLKCYPIPRHDTVYWYQQGPGQDPQFLISFYEKMQSDKGSIPDRFSAQQFSDYHSELNMSSLELGDSALYFCASSWSGGAWDTQYFGPGTRLTVL.

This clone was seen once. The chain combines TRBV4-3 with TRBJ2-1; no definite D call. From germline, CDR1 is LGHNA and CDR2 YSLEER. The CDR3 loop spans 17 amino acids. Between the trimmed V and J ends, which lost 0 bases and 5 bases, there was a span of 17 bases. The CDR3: CASSQDMSIFGDNEQFF. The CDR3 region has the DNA TGCGCCAGCAGCCAAGATATGTCCATATTTGGGGACAATGAGCAGTTCTTC.

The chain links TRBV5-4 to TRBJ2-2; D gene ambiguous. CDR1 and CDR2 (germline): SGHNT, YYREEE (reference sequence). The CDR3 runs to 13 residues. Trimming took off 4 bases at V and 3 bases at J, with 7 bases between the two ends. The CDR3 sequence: CASSALDTGELFF. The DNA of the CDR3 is TGTGCCAGCAGCGCCCTAGACACCGGGGAGCTGTTTTTT.

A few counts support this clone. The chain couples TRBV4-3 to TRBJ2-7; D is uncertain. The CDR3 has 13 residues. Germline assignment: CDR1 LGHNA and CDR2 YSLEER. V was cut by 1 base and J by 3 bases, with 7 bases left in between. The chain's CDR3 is CASSQGWNYEQYF. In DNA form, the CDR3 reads TGCGCCAGCAGCCAAGGATGGAACTACGAGCAGTACTTC.

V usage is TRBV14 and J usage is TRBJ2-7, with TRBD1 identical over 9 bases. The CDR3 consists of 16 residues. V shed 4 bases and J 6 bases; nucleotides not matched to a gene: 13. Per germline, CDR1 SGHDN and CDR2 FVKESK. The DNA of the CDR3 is TGTGCCAGCAGCCGCCGTCCGGGACAGGGAGTAAGCGAGCAGTACTTC. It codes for CASSRRPGQGVSEQYF.

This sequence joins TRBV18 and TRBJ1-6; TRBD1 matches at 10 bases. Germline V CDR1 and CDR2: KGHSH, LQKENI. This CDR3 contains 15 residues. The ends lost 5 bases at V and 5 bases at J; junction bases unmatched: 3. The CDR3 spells CASSEGQGNNSPLHF. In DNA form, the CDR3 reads TGTGCCAGCTCAGAGGGACAGGGGAATAATTCACCCCTCCACTTT.

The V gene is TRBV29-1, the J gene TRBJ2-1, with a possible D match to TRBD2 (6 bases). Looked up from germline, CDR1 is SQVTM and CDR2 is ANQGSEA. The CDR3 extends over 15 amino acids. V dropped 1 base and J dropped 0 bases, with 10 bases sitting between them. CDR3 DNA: TGCAGCGTTGAAGGGGAGGAGAGCTCCTACAATGAGCAGTTCTTC. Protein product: CSVEGEESSYNEQFF.

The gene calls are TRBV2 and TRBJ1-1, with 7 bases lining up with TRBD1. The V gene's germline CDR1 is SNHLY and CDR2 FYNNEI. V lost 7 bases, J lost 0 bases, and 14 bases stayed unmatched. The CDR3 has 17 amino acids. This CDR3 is CASTRGRGFPMNTEAFF. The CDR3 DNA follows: TGTGCCAGCACGAGGGGCAGGGGGTTCCCTATGAACACTGAAGCTTTCTTT. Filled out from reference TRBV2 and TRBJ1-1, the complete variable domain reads EPEVTQTPSHQVTQMGQEVILRCVPISNHLYFYWYRQILGQKVEFLVSFYNNEISEKSEIFDDQFSVERPDGSNFTLKIRSTKLEDSAMYFCASTRGRGFPMNTEAFFGQGTRLTVV.

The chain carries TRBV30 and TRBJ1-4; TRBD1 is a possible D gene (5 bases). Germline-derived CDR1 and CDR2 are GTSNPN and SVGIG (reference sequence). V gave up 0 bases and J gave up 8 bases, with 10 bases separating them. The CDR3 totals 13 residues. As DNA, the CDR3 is TGTGCCTGGAGTGTAACGGGGGTCGAAAAACTGTTTTTT. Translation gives CAWSVTGVEKLFF.

This chain's CDR3 is CASSLETGSNGYTF. The CDR3, as DNA: TGTGCCAGCAGCTTGGAGACAGGGTCGAATGGCTACACCTTC. The rearrangement joins TRBV5-6 to TRBJ1-2; TRBD1 aligns across 7 bases. The CDR3 covers 14 residues. Germline CDR1 reads SGHDT; CDR2 reads YYEEEE. J lost 6 bases, V lost 0 bases, and 5 bases had no gene match.

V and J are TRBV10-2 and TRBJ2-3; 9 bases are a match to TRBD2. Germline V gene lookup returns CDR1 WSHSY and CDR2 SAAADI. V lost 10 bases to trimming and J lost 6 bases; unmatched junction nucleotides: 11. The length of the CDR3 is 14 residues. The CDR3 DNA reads TGCGCCACCAATCAGGGCGGGAGGGTGGATACGCAGTATTTT. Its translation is CATNQGGRVDTQYF.

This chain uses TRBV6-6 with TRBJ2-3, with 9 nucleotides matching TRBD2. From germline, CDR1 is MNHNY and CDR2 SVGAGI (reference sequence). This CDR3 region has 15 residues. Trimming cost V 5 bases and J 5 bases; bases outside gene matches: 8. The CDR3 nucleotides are TGTGCCAGCAGTCCCGCGGGAGGGCCGCAAGATACGCAGTATTTT. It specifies CASSPAGGPQDTQYF.

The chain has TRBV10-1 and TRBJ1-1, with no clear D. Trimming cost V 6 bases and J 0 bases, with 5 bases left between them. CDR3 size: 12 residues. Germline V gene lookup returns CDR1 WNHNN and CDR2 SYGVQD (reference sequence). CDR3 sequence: CASSRVNTEAFF. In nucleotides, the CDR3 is TGCGCCAGCAGCCGGGTGAACACTGAAGCTTTCTTT.

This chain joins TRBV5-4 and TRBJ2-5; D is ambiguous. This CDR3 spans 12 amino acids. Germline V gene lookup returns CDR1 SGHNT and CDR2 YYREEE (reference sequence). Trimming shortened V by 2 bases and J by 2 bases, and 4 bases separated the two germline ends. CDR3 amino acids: CASSFWQETQYF. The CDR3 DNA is TGTGCCAGCAGCTTTTGGCAAGAGACCCAGTACTTC.

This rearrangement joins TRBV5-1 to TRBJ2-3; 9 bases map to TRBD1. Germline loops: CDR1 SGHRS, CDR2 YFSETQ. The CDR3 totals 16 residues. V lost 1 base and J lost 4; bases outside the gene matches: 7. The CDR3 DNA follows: TGCGCCAGCAGCTTGATGGGACAGGGTGGATCAGATACGCAGTATTTT. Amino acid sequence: CASSLMGQGGSDTQYF.

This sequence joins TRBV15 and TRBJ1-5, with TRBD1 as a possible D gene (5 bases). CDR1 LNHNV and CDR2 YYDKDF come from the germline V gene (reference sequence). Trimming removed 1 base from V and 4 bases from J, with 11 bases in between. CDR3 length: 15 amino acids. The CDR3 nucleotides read TGTGCCACCAGCAGAGTCCTGACAGTAAATCAGCCCCAGCATTTT. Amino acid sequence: CATSRVLTVNQPQHF.

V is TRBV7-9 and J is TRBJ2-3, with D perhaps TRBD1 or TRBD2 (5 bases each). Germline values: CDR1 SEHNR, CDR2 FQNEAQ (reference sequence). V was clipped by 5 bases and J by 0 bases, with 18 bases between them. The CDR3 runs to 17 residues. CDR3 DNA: TGTGCCAGCAGCCCAGAGGGGCTAGCTGCTAGCACAGATACGCAGTATTTT. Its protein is CASSPEGLAASTDTQYF.

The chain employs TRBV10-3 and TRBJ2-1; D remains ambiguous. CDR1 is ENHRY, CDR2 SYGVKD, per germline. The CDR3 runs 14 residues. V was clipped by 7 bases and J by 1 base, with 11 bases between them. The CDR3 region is CAIIVSASYNEQFF. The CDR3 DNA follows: TGTGCCATCATCGTTTCGGCTTCCTACAATGAGCAGTTCTTC.